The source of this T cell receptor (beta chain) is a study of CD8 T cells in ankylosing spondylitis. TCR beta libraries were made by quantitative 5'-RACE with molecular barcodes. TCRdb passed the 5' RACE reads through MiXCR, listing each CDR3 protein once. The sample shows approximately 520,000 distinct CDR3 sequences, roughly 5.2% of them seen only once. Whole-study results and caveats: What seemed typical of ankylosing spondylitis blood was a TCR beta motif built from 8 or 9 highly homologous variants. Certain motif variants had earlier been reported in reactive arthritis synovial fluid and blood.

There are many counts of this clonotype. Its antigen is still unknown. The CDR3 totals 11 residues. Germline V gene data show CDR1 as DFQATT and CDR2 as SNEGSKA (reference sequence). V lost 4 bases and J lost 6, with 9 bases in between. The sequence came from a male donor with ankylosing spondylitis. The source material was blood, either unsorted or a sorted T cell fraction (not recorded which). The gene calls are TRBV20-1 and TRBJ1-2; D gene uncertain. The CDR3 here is CSANFRNGYTF. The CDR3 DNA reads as TGCAGTGCTAATTTTCGCAATGGCTACACCTTC.